These 21 T cell receptor beta chains share one sample of origin, sequenced in a study of blood T cell repertoires in COVID-19. Only in-frame clones appear in the TCRdb table, and some are missing; sequencing was by immunoSEQ multiplex PCR. Of about 33,000 clones in the sample, 75% to 85% were seen once. The sample comprised peripheral blood. Receptor source: a man in his fifties or sixties with active COVID-19.

The gene calls are TRBV3-1 (or the pseudogene TRBV3-2) and TRBJ2-2; D may be TRBD1 (5 bases). Germline V gene sequence: CDR1 LGHDT, CDR2 YNNKEL (reference sequence). With 3 bases removed from V and 7 bases from J, the gap between germline ends came to 12 bases. The CDR3 sequence is 14 residues long. In DNA, the CDR3 is TGTGCCAGCAGCCATCACCAGGGTATCGGGGAGCTGTTTTTT. Translated: CASSHHQGIGELFF.

This clone was detected a few times. V gene TRBV28 combines with J gene TRBJ2-1; 8 positions agree with TRBD2. With 10 bases clipped from V and 7 bases from J, the junction kept 12 bases outside the gene matches. Germline lookup yields CDR1 MDHEN and CDR2 SYDVKM. The CDR3 length is 14 residues. This CDR3 is CAITGGGEKNEQFF. In DNA, the CDR3 is TGTGCCATCACCGGGGGGGGAGAGAAAAATGAGCAGTTCTTC.

V usage is TRBV7-9 and J usage is TRBJ2-1; D unclear. The CDR3 contains 13 residues. Germline V gene data show CDR1 as SEHNR and CDR2 as FQNEAQ (reference sequence). Between the trimmed V and J ends, which lost 5 bases and 6 bases, there was a span of 11 bases. CDR3 protein: CASSIASGNEQFF. The CDR3 DNA reads TGTGCCAGCAGCATCGCGTCGGGCAATGAGCAGTTCTTC.

This chain joins TRBV10-3 and TRBJ2-7, with 7 bases matching TRBD1. The junction had 7 bases not matched to a gene; V was cut back by 10 bases and J by 1 base. This CDR3 has 13 amino acids. Germline V gene sequence: CDR1 ENHRY, CDR2 SYGVKD. The CDR3 protein is CATGTVVSYEQYF. The CDR3 DNA is TGTGCCACTGGGACAGTCGTATCCTACGAGCAGTACTTC.

This rearrangement joins TRBV7-8 to TRBJ2-7; D possibly corresponds to TRBD1 (5 bases). The germline V and J ends were trimmed by 2 bases and 5 bases, with 16 bases remaining between them. CDR3 size: 15 residues. CDR1 is SGHVS, CDR2 FQNEAQ, per germline. CDR3 DNA: TGTGCCAGCAGCTTAAGGGCAGGGCGAGGAGACGAGCAGTACTTC. Protein: CASSLRAGRGDEQYF.

The V call is TRBV25-1, the J call TRBJ2-1, with TRBD1 identical over 7 bases. The ends lost 3 bases at V and 7 bases at J; junction bases unmatched: 6. CDR3 length equals 14 residues. The germline gives CDR1 MGHDK, CDR2 SYGVNS. The CDR3 loop is CASSDPGTVNEQFF. The CDR3 DNA follows: TGTGCCAGCAGTGATCCGGGGACAGTGAATGAGCAGTTCTTC.

This sequence joins TRBV29-1 and TRBJ2-3; tentative D call: TRBD1 (5 bases). The germline V gene has CDR1 SQVTM and CDR2 ANQGSEA. V shed 4 bases and J shed 2 bases, with 7 bases lying between them. This CDR3 comprises 12 residues. The CDR3 coding sequence is TGCAGCGTTGTGACAGACACAGATACGCAGTATTTT. Protein product: CSVVTDTDTQYF.

CDR3 in amino acids: CASSLARHSGNTIYF. In nucleotides, the CDR3 is TGTGCCAGCAGCCTGGCGCGCCACTCTGGAAACACCATATATTTT. J is TRBJ1-3 and V is TRBV5-8; the D is unclear. The CDR3 consists of 15 residues. Germline CDR1 and CDR2: SGHTS and YDEGEE. Between the trimmed V and J ends, which lost 4 bases and 0 bases, there was a span of 11 bases.

CDR3 loop: CASSLGPGNTEAFF. DNA for the CDR3: TGTGCCAGCAGCTTAGGCCCAGGTAACACTGAAGCTTTCTTT. This chain joins TRBV7-2 and TRBJ1-1; D remains ambiguous. The ends were cut back, 1 base at V and 2 bases at J, with 8 bases in the middle. The CDR3 sequence is 14 residues long. Per germline, CDR1 SGHTA and CDR2 FQGNSA.

V gene TRBV10-3 combines with J gene TRBJ1-2; 11 bases map to TRBD1. V lost 7 bases and J lost 3; bases outside the gene matches: 7. Germline V gives CDR1 ENHRY, CDR2 SYGVKD. The CDR3 is made up of 15 amino acids. CDR3 in amino acids: CAITRGGQGDYGYTF. In DNA, the CDR3 is TGTGCCATCACTCGGGGGGGACAGGGGGACTATGGCTACACCTTC.

This chain connects TRBV27 to TRBJ2-1, with 11 bases that match TRBD2. CDR1 MNHEY and CDR2 SMNVEV come from the germline V gene (reference sequence). The length of the CDR3 is 16 residues. Trimming removed 6 bases from V and 6 bases from J; junction bases left unmatched: 10. Here the CDR3 reads CASSWRTSGSGNEQFF. The CDR3 bases are TGTGCCAGCAGCTGGAGGACTAGCGGGTCGGGCAATGAGCAGTTCTTC.

The genes are TRBV10-2 and TRBJ2-7; D is possibly TRBD1 (6 bases). The V gene's germline CDR1 is WSHSY and CDR2 SAAADI. Trimming took off 7 bases at V and 2 bases at J, with 18 bases between the two ends. The CDR3 extends over 15 amino acids. The CDR3, as DNA: TGCGCCAGCAAAACAAGGGGGTCCCCTACCTACGAGCAGTACTTC. Protein sequence: CASKTRGSPTYEQYF.

The chain couples TRBV19 to TRBJ2-1; 7 nucleotides line up with TRBD2. Germline trimming cut 3 bases from V and 3 bases from J; bases unmatched to any gene: 2. Germline CDR1 reads LNHDA; CDR2 reads SQIVND (reference sequence). CDR3 length: 14 amino acids. CDR3 in DNA: TGTGCCAGTAGTATCCTAGCGGTCTACAATGAGCAGTTCTTC. Protein: CASSILAVYNEQFF.

J is TRBJ2-5 and V is TRBV27, with TRBD1 identical over 7 bases. J was trimmed by 3 bases and V by 5 bases; bases with no gene match: 6. The CDR3 covers 14 residues. Germline V gene sequence: CDR1 MNHEY, CDR2 SMNVEV (reference sequence). The CDR3 loop reads CASSRPGGKETQYF. In nucleotides, the CDR3 is TGTGCCAGCAGTCGTCCAGGGGGAAAAGAGACCCAGTACTTC.

V and J are TRBV3-1 (or the pseudogene TRBV3-2) and TRBJ2-3; TRBD1 is a possible D gene (6 bases). Per the germline V gene, CDR1 is LGHDT and CDR2 is YNNKEL (reference sequence). CDR3 length equals 13 residues. V was pared by 8 bases and J by 4 bases, with 13 bases between. CDR3 DNA: TGTGCCAGCGACACAGGGAAACCAGATACGCAGTATTTT. This sequence encodes CASDTGKPDTQYF.

This clone was counted only a few times. The V call is TRBV7-9, the J call TRBJ1-5; no firm D call. From germline, CDR1 is SEHNR and CDR2 FQNEAQ (reference sequence). Trimming left V 5 bases short and J 1 base short, with 15 bases between. The CDR3 spans 16 residues. CDR3 in amino acids: CASSLREDQSNQPQHF. The CDR3 bases are TGTGCCAGCAGCCTCCGGGAGGACCAAAGCAATCAGCCCCAGCATTTT.

The chain has TRBV28 and TRBJ1-2; D may be TRBD1 (5 bases). Looked up from germline, CDR1 is MDHEN and CDR2 is SYDVKM. The V end lost 9 bases, the J end lost 4 bases, and 18 bases lay between the germline ends. The CDR3 runs 14 residues. The CDR3 region has the DNA TGTGCCAGTAGTACGCGGGGGGGTGGCTATGGCTACACCTTC. Encoded protein: CASSTRGGGYGYTF.

This chain uses TRBV10-3 with TRBJ2-3, with 9 bases fitting TRBD2. CDR3 size: 15 residues. With 3 bases clipped from V and 4 bases from J, the junction kept 5 bases outside the gene matches. The germline CDR1 and CDR2 sequences are ENHRY and SYGVKD. CDR3 nucleotides: TGTGCCATCAGTGATCAGCGGGAGGTCGCAGATACGCAGTATTTT. This translates into CAISDQREVADTQYF.

This chain joins TRBV7-9 and TRBJ2-7, with 7 bases that match TRBD1. The V gene's germline CDR1 is SEHNR and CDR2 FQNEAQ (reference sequence). This CDR3 contains 16 residues. Unmatched junction bases numbered 12, after V lost 5 bases and J lost 2 bases. The CDR3 DNA reads TGTGCCAGCAGCCGAACTCAGACAGGGTTCACCTACGAGCAGTACTTC. Its protein is CASSRTQTGFTYEQYF.

This chain joins TRBV2 and TRBJ1-1, with D perhaps matching TRBD1 (5 bases). Germline V lookup: CDR1 SNHLY, CDR2 FYNNEI. V was shortened by 7 bases and J by 1 base, with 10 bases between the two germline ends. This CDR3 comprises 13 residues. The CDR3 DNA sequence: TGTGCCAGCACCATCACAGGGAACACTGAAGCTTTCTTT. Residues: CASTITGNTEAFF.

CDR3 region: CASSLLREESIRGELFF. In DNA form, the CDR3 reads TGTGCCAGCAGCTTACTCCGGGAGGAAAGCATACGCGGGGAGCTGTTTTTT. The chain recombines TRBV7-8 with TRBJ2-2, with TRBD2 matching over 7 bases. The CDR3 covers 17 residues. CDR1 and CDR2 from the germline V gene are SGHVS and FQNEAQ. Trimming cost V 2 bases and J 7 bases; bases outside gene matches: 13.